The 5 T cell receptor beta chains given below trace back to one sample, sequenced in a study of T cell repertoires in cytomegalovirus infection. Each CDR3 protein gets one entry after TCRdb re-called the reads with MiXCR. Among approximately 910,000 distinct CDR3 sequences, less than 40% were seen once, and the ten largest hold over 13%. For these receptors, no antigen is known. The specimen was cultured CD8+ T cells from PBMCs, collected from culture after CMV antigen stimulation. The receptors here all came from a human donor in good health (CMV status not recorded). Some clones in this sample may be carry-over from other donors' samples.

In nucleotides, the CDR3 is TGTGCCAGCAGCTTAGATGGGGGCATAAATCAGCCCCAGCATTTT. It specifies CASSLDGGINQPQHF. This chain links TRBV7-9 with TRBJ1-5; maybe TRBD1 (6 bases). Trimming shortened V by 1 base and J by 4 bases, and 11 bases separated the two germline ends. This CDR3 comprises 15 residues. The germline V gene has CDR1 SEHNR and CDR2 FQNEAQ (reference sequence).

This clonotype has ten or more counts. This chain connects TRBV28 to TRBJ1-1; D is undetermined. CDR1 and CDR2 from the germline V gene are MDHEN and SYDVKM. The V and J ends lost 6 bases and 6 bases respectively, with 11 bases between them. The CDR3 is made up of 12 amino acids. This chain's CDR3 is CASRERAAEAFF. DNA of the CDR3: TGTGCCAGCAGAGAGAGAGCAGCTGAAGCTTTCTTT.

V gene TRBV2 combines with J gene TRBJ1-1; a possible D gene is TRBD1 (5 bases). Trimming took off 4 bases at V and 5 bases at J, with 11 bases between the two ends. This CDR3 comprises 13 residues. Germline V gene sequence: CDR1 SNHLY, CDR2 FYNNEI. Here the CDR3 reads CASSGQEGTEAFF. The CDR3 region has the DNA TGTGCCAGCAGTGGCCAGGAGGGGACTGAAGCTTTCTTT.

This chain joins TRBV6-2 or TRBV6-3 and TRBJ2-3; D perhaps matches TRBD2 (6 bases). Trimming removed 0 bases at V and 0 bases at J, with 13 bases between. This CDR3 comprises 17 residues. CDR1 and CDR2 (germline): MNHEY, SVGEGT. CDR3 in amino acids: CASSYSPEGRSTDTQYF. In DNA form, the CDR3 reads TGTGCCAGCAGTTACTCGCCAGAGGGGAGGAGCACAGATACGCAGTATTTT.

The genes are TRBV2 and TRBJ1-5, with D perhaps matching TRBD1 (6 bases). CDR1 and CDR2 (germline): SNHLY, FYNNEI. The CDR3 loop spans 15 amino acids. V dropped 3 bases and J dropped 4 bases, with 13 bases sitting between them. CDR3 DNA: TGTGCCAGCAGTGAGGGGGCAGGGAGAAATCAGCCCCAGCATTTT. The encoded protein is CASSEGAGRNQPQHF.